These 3 T cell receptor beta chains came from one sample sequenced in a study of T cell responses to AZD1222 COVID-19 vaccine. Sequencing used immunoSEQ multiplex PCR; TCRdb keeps in-frame clones, though not all of them. The repertoire holds under 150,000 clones, about 91% seen once, with roughly 15% in the top ten. This specimen was peripheral blood, taken on day 0 of AZD1222 vaccination. The receptor source for this set is an adult in good health.

This chain links TRBV6-2 or TRBV6-3 with TRBJ1-2, with TRBD1 matching 7 bases. In germline, CDR1 is MNHEY, CDR2 SVGEGT. V was pared by 2 bases and J by 7 bases, with 4 bases of the junction left unmatched. The CDR3 has 13 residues. The CDR3 sequence: CASSYGDRVGYTF. The CDR3 DNA reads as TGTGCCAGCAGTTACGGCGACAGGGTTGGCTACACCTTC.

For the CDR3, the DNA is TGTGCCAGCAGCCCTCAGGGACACGGGAACACTGAAGCTTTCTTT. Protein product: CASSPQGHGNTEAFF. The rearrangement uses TRBV28 and TRBJ1-1; D may be TRBD1 (6 bases). The CDR3 has 15 residues. Germline V gene lookup returns CDR1 MDHEN and CDR2 SYDVKM. V was cut by 6 bases and J by 1 base, with 15 bases left in between.

To note about this clone: The sample carries other DNA sequences with the same CDR3. The V and J genes are TRBV11-2 and TRBJ2-7; weak D call: TRBD2 (6 bases). V gave up 2 bases and J gave up 3 bases, with 11 bases separating them. The germline gives CDR1 SGHAT, CDR2 FQNNGV. This CDR3 is built from 14 residues. The CDR3: CASSLSDGGYEQYF. For the CDR3, the DNA is TGTGCCAGCAGCTTATCCGACGGGGGCTACGAGCAGTACTTC.